The 10 T cell receptor beta chains reported below all come from one sample, sequenced in a study of CD8+CD57+ T cells in acquired aplastic anemia. The template used for profiling TCR beta VDJ and CDR3 was genomic DNA. TCRdb redid the calling of the reads with MiXCR, one entry per CDR3 protein. The sample includes roughly 58,000 distinct CDR3 sequences, about 56% of them seen just once. Sequencing used sorted CD4+, CD8+, or CD8+CD57+ T cells (not recorded which) from PBMCs. These receptors all stem from a human donor in good health, serving as a control.

The chain joins TRBV11-1 to TRBJ2-1; 8 nucleotides agree with TRBD1. CDR1 and CDR2 (germline): SGHAT, FQDESV (reference sequence). The CDR3 is 15 amino acids. V was clipped by 1 base and J by 6 bases; unmatched bases: 5. The CDR3 region has the DNA TGTGCCAGCAGCTTAGATGGACAGGGACGCAATGAGCAGTTCTTC. Its translation: CASSLDGQGRNEQFF.

The J gene is TRBJ2-1, the V gene TRBV5-1; 15 positions match TRBD2. The germline gives CDR1 SGHRS, CDR2 YFSETQ. Trimming cost V 3 bases and J 1 base; bases outside gene matches: 2. CDR3 length equals 17 residues. This chain's CDR3 is CASSWTSGRASYNEQFF. For the CDR3, the DNA is TGCGCCAGCAGCTGGACTAGCGGGAGGGCGTCCTACAATGAGCAGTTCTTC.

Details on this clonotype: A junction boundary mismatches the germline segment, possibly from a read error. This chain joins TRBV20-1 and TRBJ1-5; perhaps TRBD1 as D (5 bases). Germline-derived CDR1 and CDR2 are DFQATT and SNEGSKA (reference sequence). The CDR3 consists of 18 residues. The CDR3 spells CSARERDGQIRGNQPQHF. The CDR3 DNA reads TGCAGTGCTAGGGAGCGGGACGGGCAAATTCGAGGCAATCAGCCTCAGCATTTT.

This sequence joins TRBV12-3 or TRBV12-4 and TRBJ2-1; D gene uncertain. This CDR3 is 13 amino acids long. V lost 7 bases, J lost 2 bases, and 9 bases lay in between. The CDR3 spells CASTATPYNEQFF. The DNA of the CDR3 is TGTGCCAGCACCGCGACACCCTACAATGAGCAGTTCTTC.

This clonotype has a count of ten or more. V gene TRBV7-9 combines with J gene TRBJ2-5, with 10 bases aligning to TRBD1. V was clipped by 5 bases and J by 4 bases; unmatched bases: 4. The CDR3 sequence is 14 residues long. The V gene's germline CDR1 is SEHNR and CDR2 FQNEAQ (reference sequence). DNA of the CDR3: TGTGCCAGCAGCACCCGGACAGGGGGAGAGACCCAGTACTTC. This sequence encodes CASSTRTGGETQYF.

As for this clonotype: A read error may be the cause here, since a much bigger clone is one base away. The conserved phenylalanine or tryptophan normally closing the CDR3 is absent here, so this likely arose from a read error. The chain joins TRBV30 to TRBJ1-5; D gene uncertain. The CDR3 is 12 amino acids. V was shortened by 1 base and J by 7 bases, with 8 bases between the two germline ends. CDR1 and CDR2 (germline): GTSNPN, SVGIG (reference sequence). The CDR3 sequence: CAWSALEQPQHS. CDR3 in DNA: TGTGCCTGGAGTGCCTTGGAACAGCCCCAGCATTCT.

This clonotype showed up just a few times. The chain has TRBV7-9 and TRBJ2-3; possibly TRBD2 for D (5 bases). The V end lost 5 bases, the J end lost 4 bases, and 16 bases lay between the germline ends. The CDR3 runs to 15 residues. CDR1 and CDR2 (germline): SEHNR, FQNEAQ (reference sequence). CDR3 sequence: CASSANWRPPDTQYF. The CDR3 nucleotides are TGTGCCAGCAGCGCAAACTGGAGGCCCCCAGATACGCAGTATTTT.

The rearrangement links TRBV11-1 to TRBJ2-1; TRBD2 agrees at 9 bases. The CDR3 length is 15 residues. The trim removed 4 bases at V and 1 base at J, leaving 2 bases unmatched. Per the germline V gene, CDR1 is SGHAT and CDR2 is FQDESV (reference sequence). Here the CDR3 DNA reads TGTGCCAGCAGCTCCAGCGGGGGGTCCTACAATGAGCAGTTCTTC. This sequence encodes CASSSSGGSYNEQFF. The whole variable domain, filled in from reference TRBV11-1 and TRBJ2-1, reads EAEVAQSPRYKITEKSQAVAFWCDPISGHATLYWYRQILGQGPELLVQFQDESVVDDSQLPKDRFSAERLKGVDSTLKIQPAELGDSAMYLCASSSSGGSYNEQFFGPGTRLTVL.

This chain joins TRBV28 and TRBJ1-1, with D tentatively TRBD1 (6 bases). V lost 3 bases, J lost 4 bases, and 33 bases lay in between. Germline loops: CDR1 MDHEN, CDR2 SYDVKM. This CDR3 has 21 amino acids. CDR3 loop: CASSFKSPTRGYSSRSTEAFF. As DNA, the CDR3 is TGTGCCAGCAGTTTTAAGTCCCCGACCAGGGGATATAGTAGTCGTAGCACTGAAGCTTTCTTT.

This sequence joins TRBV25-1 and TRBJ1-2, with D unresolved. V lost 5 bases, J lost 7 bases, and 14 bases lay in between. Germline V gene sequence: CDR1 MGHDK, CDR2 SYGVNS. This CDR3 comprises 13 residues. The CDR3 region is CASSQVESGGYTF. In DNA, the CDR3 is TGTGCCAGCAGTCAGGTCGAATCAGGTGGCTACACCTTC.